The 15 T cell receptor beta chains below were found in one sample sequenced in a study of chemoradiotherapy in HPV16-positive cancers. The repertoire was sequenced with immunoSEQ multiplex PCR; TCRdb's copy has only in-frame clones and lacks some. This repertoire shows approximately 5,000 clones, 65% to 80% found once; its top ten account for less than 15%. The source was tumor tissue, collected from a patient who underwent chemoradiotherapy. The source is a human donor with HPV-associated anogenital cancer.

J is TRBJ2-7 and V is TRBV9, with a tentative D call TRBD2 (5 bases). The CDR3 has 13 residues. Trimming stripped 4 bases from V and 3 bases from J, with 11 bases between. Germline V gene sequence: CDR1 SGDLS, CDR2 YYNGEE. The DNA for the CDR3 is TGTGCCAGCAGCCCTGGACTTTTCTACGAGCAGTACTTC. This sequence encodes CASSPGLFYEQYF.

The chain links TRBV5-1 to TRBJ2-3; a weak D match, TRBD1 (6 bases). This CDR3 comprises 15 residues. Germline CDR1 is SGHRS and CDR2 is YFSETQ. Trimming removed 4 bases from V and 6 bases from J, with 18 bases in between. In DNA form, the CDR3 reads TGCGCCAGCAGCATGGACAGAGAAAGGTGGGATACGCAGTATTTT. Encoded protein: CASSMDRERWDTQYF. Together with reference TRBV5-1 and TRBJ2-3, the CDR3 gives the full variable domain: KAGVTQTPRYLIKTRGQQVTLSCSPISGHRSVSWYQQTPGQGLQFLFEYFSETQRNKGNFPGRFSGRQFSNSRSEMNVSTLELGDSALYLCASSMDRERWDTQYFGPGTRLTVL.

The chain combines TRBV5-1 with TRBJ1-5; 10 bases are shared with TRBD1. Germline CDR1 reads SGHRS; CDR2 reads YFSETQ. CDR3 size: 16 residues. V lost 4 bases to trimming and J lost 9 bases; unmatched junction nucleotides: 13. The CDR3 DNA reads TGCGCCAGCAGCCTAGGGACAGGGGACAATCAGAGGCCCCAGCATTTT. This codes for CASSLGTGDNQRPQHF.

V gene TRBV7-3 combines with J gene TRBJ1-1, with a weak D call TRBD1 (6 bases). Germline V lookup: CDR1 SGHTA, CDR2 FQGTGA. Trimming removed 5 bases from V and 6 bases from J, with 19 bases in between. The CDR3 is made up of 15 amino acids. CDR3 residues: CASSRGRGSSSEAFF. The CDR3, as DNA: TGTGCCAGCAGCAGGGGGAGGGGGAGCTCGTCTGAAGCTTTCTTT.

In its sample, this clone was seen once. The CDR3 here is CASSPAGHRRETQYF. The CDR3 nucleotides are TGTGCCAGCAGCCCGGCTGGTCACAGGCGTGAGACCCAGTACTTC. The J gene is TRBJ2-5, the V gene TRBV7-9; D might be TRBD1 (5 bases). CDR3 length equals 15 residues. Germline assignment: CDR1 SEHNR and CDR2 FQNEAQ (reference sequence). The V end lost 5 bases, the J end lost 5 bases, and 18 bases lay between the germline ends.

The chain couples TRBV5-1 to TRBJ2-3; 7 nucleotides line up with TRBD2. The germline V gene encodes CDR1 SGHRS and CDR2 YFSETQ. Trimming cost V 6 bases and J 0 bases; bases outside gene matches: 7. This CDR3 region has 15 residues. CDR3 nucleotides: TGCGCCAGCATGGGGGGGGGTACTAGCACAGATACGCAGTATTTT. This gives the protein CASMGGGTSTDTQYF.

V is TRBV21-1 and J is TRBJ2-1. TRBV21-1 is a pseudogene locus. This CDR3 spans 14 amino acids. The CDR3 coding sequence is TGTGCCAGCAGCTCCCGGGACCGAAACAATGAGCAGTTCTTC. Its translation is CASSSRDRNNEQFF.

This clone has more than one count but fewer than ten. This chain connects TRBV18 to TRBJ1-1; 7 bases are a match to TRBD1. The V segment lost 3 bases and the J segment 0 bases; nucleotides outside the gene matches: 1. Germline-derived CDR1 and CDR2 are KGHSH and LQKENI. This CDR3 comprises 14 residues. The CDR3 loop is CASSPGQMNTEAFF. CDR3 bases: TGTGCCAGCTCACCGGGACAGATGAACACTGAAGCTTTCTTT.

The chain couples TRBV7-9 to TRBJ1-5; D possibly corresponds to TRBD1 (5 bases). Per germline, CDR1 SEHNR and CDR2 FQNEAQ (reference sequence). V was pared by 5 bases and J by 6 bases, with 14 bases between. The CDR3 length is 14 residues. CDR3 residues: CASSVGTGGQPQHF. CDR3 sequence (DNA): TGTGCCAGCAGCGTCGGGACGGGTGGTCAGCCCCAGCATTTT. The complete variable domain, with remaining parts taken from reference TRBV7-9 and TRBJ1-5, reads DTGVSQNPRHKITKRGQNVTFRCDPISEHNRLYWYRQTLGQGPEFLTYFQNEAQLEKSRLLSDRFSAERPKGSFSTLEIQRTEQGDSAMYLCASSVGTGGQPQHFGDGTRLSIL.

This clone has only a few counts. The V gene is TRBV19, the J gene TRBJ2-7; either TRBD1 or TRBD2 may fit D (7 bases each). Trimming took off 6 bases at V and 1 base at J, with 13 bases between the two ends. The CDR3 covers 14 residues. Germline V gene lookup returns CDR1 LNHDA and CDR2 SQIVND (reference sequence). As DNA, the CDR3 is TGTGCCAGTAGGCCCAGGGGGGGGTCCTACGAGCAGTACTTC. Protein: CASRPRGGSYEQYF.

The genes are TRBV11-3 and TRBJ2-7; D ambiguous. This CDR3 is 13 amino acids long. Per the germline V gene, CDR1 is SGHNT and CDR2 is YENEEA. The V gene lost 4 bases and the J gene lost 6 bases, with 13 bases spanning the gap. The CDR3 loop is CASSSVEGSEQYF. In DNA, the CDR3 is TGTGCCAGCAGCTCCGTTGAAGGGTCCGAGCAGTACTTC.

This chain uses TRBV4-1 with TRBJ2-7; D is uncertain. Germline V gene data show CDR1 as MGHRA and CDR2 as YSYEKL. Trimming removed 4 bases from V and 4 bases from J, with 14 bases in between. The CDR3 runs 14 residues. The CDR3, as DNA: TGCGCCAGCAGCCCTCAATGGGGTTCTTACGAGCAGTACTTC. Residues: CASSPQWGSYEQYF.

The chain employs TRBV27 and TRBJ2-7; D possibly corresponds to TRBD1 (6 bases). Trimming cost V 6 bases and J 3 bases, with 27 bases left between them. Germline V lookup: CDR1 MNHEY, CDR2 SMNVEV (reference sequence). The CDR3 loop spans 18 amino acids. CDR3 sequence: CASSPIPGQTHLVYEQYF. The CDR3 region has the DNA TGTGCCAGCAGCCCCATTCCGGGACAAACTCACCTAGTCTACGAGCAGTACTTC.

The chain uses TRBV4-1 and TRBJ2-1; 7 bases map to TRBD2. V lost 4 bases, J lost 9 bases, and 12 bases stayed unmatched. The CDR3 has 15 residues. Germline loops: CDR1 MGHRA, CDR2 YSYEKL. DNA of the CDR3: TGCGCCAGCAGCCCTCAACAGGAATGGGGGGGTGAGCAGTTCTTC. Translating it yields CASSPQQEWGGEQFF.

The chain has TRBV4-1 and TRBJ1-2, with 11 bases matching TRBD1. The J segment lost 5 bases and the V segment lost 0 bases, leaving 5 bases of the junction unmatched. The CDR3 runs 16 residues. Germline loops: CDR1 MGHRA, CDR2 YSYEKL. CDR3 DNA sequence: TGCGCCAGCAGCCAAGAACCCGGGACAGGGGGTTATGGCTACACCTTC. Residues: CASSQEPGTGGYGYTF.